This T cell receptor beta chain is from a study of cytomegalovirus exposure and HLA in healthy donors (dated by TCRdb to 2016 to 2017). Background on the whole study: According to an earlier analysis of a few hundred of the donors, about 180 million T cells yielded approximately 120 million unique TCR beta sequences and about 300 Gb of sequence data. An early release covering some 640 HLA-typed donors comprised about 320 gigabases of sequencing data and roughly 86 million unique TCR sequences. Of the roughly 400 genotyped donors, over 70% fell in the genetic ancestry cluster associated with self-reported Caucasian donors. The study aimed to test whether signatures of past pathogen exposure could be identified by cataloging public T cell receptors. Using immunosequencing, the study profiled T cell repertoires from about 620 subjects and related those repertoires to cytomegalovirus serostatus. Along with the roughly 610-subject first cohort, a separate validation cohort of over a hundred different subjects was used. High-throughput TCR immunosequencing, statistical association of individual TCRs with disease status, and machine learning were combined to predict cytomegalovirus infection status. A later analysis re-analyzed previously published TCR beta repertoires from about 730 donors and added high-resolution HLA genotyping to study TCR occurrence patterns. Rather than using new phenotypic data, the later analysis identified candidate immune exposures from TCR beta sequences and from how often those sequences occurred across donors. To decide whether each TCR beta V gene segment behaved as functional or pseudogenic, an earlier analysis of approximately 620 of the donors relied on high-throughput TCR beta sequencing. Alongside the repertoire data, information on donor age, sex, ethnicity and CMV serostatus was compiled. In a later genetic analysis, genome-wide SNP genotypes for about three fifths of the roughly 670 donors were used, and that subset was treated as a discovery cohort. All discovery cohort repertoires had been generated using a single sequencing platform. Class I and class II HLA loci were covered by the typing at four-digit resolution. Typing coverage differed by locus: A, B, C, DRB1 and DQB1 were typed in roughly 620-630 donors, DQA1 in around 500, DPA1 in over 600, and DPB1 in 472. About five DR-DQ haplotypes were handled as single units for association and clustering because linkage in the cohort was strong. On average, roughly 250,000 unique TCR beta nucleotide sequences were sequenced per donor among more than 350 genotyped donors of the cohort, with roughly 18% of those sequences being non-productive. The study at large found these results: A later analysis found that HLA-associated TCR beta chains were more clonally expanded and had lower generation probabilities than equally common non-associated chains. Three of the identified cytomegalovirus-associated TCR beta chains were confirmed in vitro to be specific for cytomegalovirus antigens. The presence/absence analyses assumed that sequencing depth was roughly uniform across donors, and that assumption may not be true. V-gene and J-gene trimming of TCR beta chains was associated with a missense DCLRE1C variant in a later genetic analysis, and the association was replicated in an independent cohort. The classifier was reported to diagnose cytomegalovirus status with high specificity and sensitivity in both the original cohort and the validation cohort. In a later analysis, the rate of TCR association differed among HLA loci, with DRB1 alleles having the most associated TCRs and HLA-C alleles having the fewest. Correlated functional status among segregating V segments might reflect linkage disequilibrium, but an unknown experimental factor could not be ruled out. Because counts were too low, roughly 18 rarely observed V segments, including chromosome 9 orphons, were left out of the earlier analysis of about 620 of the donors. HLA typing was unavailable for some donors at each locus, so association tests used only the typed subset. The cohort was sequenced for TCR beta chains only, and without alpha or paired-chain data the features that could be detected were limited. Immune exposure information for the cohort was limited to CMV serostatus. According to a later analysis, most CMV-associated TCR beta chains appeared to be HLA-restricted, and the HLA associations seemed to be driven largely by CMV exposure. Broadly in line with IMGT annotations, most TCR beta V segments showed up in productive rearrangements about 90% or about 30% of the time in an earlier analysis of several hundred of the donors. A later analysis reported that several top co-occurrence clusters appeared linked to parvovirus B19, influenza, CMV and Epstein-Barr virus. A cluster of highly shared sequence variants was judged likely to represent a technical artifact of the sequencing pipeline. When HLA alleles, especially DR and DQ, strongly co-occurred, attributing TCR associations to individual alleles was difficult. At a false discovery rate of 0.05, a later analysis linked under 20,000 TCR beta sequences to specific HLA alleles. Most TCR sequences were observed very rarely across donors, whereas some public TCRs were present in many individuals. A total of 150 or so TCR beta chains were listed by the study as associated with cytomegalovirus. A further reported finding was that TCR beta sequences accurately predicted the HLA-A and HLA-B alleles for most subjects in the first cohort. Compared with the approximately 710-donor mean, donors in an Asian-associated ancestry cluster had fewer N-insertions in productive TCRs, according to a later genetic analysis. Some IMGT-functional V segments, including TRBV6-2 and TRBV6-3, could not be distinguished by the 87-base-pair reads and were therefore excluded. The authors suggested that the approach could potentially be generalized to other disease states and immunological phenotypes.

Libraries were built with the immunoSEQ multiplex PCR assay. A mixture of 60 forward primers for TCR Vbeta segments and 13 reverse primers for TCR Jbeta segments was used in the multiplex PCR. Amplification of the CDR3 region of rearranged TCR beta genes was performed with a multiplex PCR assay on genomic DNA. The amplified TCR beta libraries were sequenced on the Illumina HiSeq System as 87-base-pair reads. The authors processed their data as follows. A later analysis tallied tens of millions of unique TCR beta chains across the roughly 610 repertoires, and around 12 million of those chains were shared by two or more donors. Raw reads were error-corrected and collapsed into unique sequences by a nearest-neighbor algorithm in which closely related sequences were merged to remove PCR and sequencing errors. V, D and J gene segments were assigned by aligning CDR3 sequences to IMGT reference sequences. Each retained sequence needed at least a six-nucleotide match to both a V gene segment and a J gene segment. A rearrangement counted as productive if the CDR3 had no stop codons and remained in frame with V and J, and every other rearrangement counted as non-productive. CDR3 was defined according to IMGT convention as the region running from the second conserved V-encoded cysteine to the conserved J-encoded phenylalanine. In an earlier analysis of more than 550 of the donors, sequences lacking an unambiguous match to a single V gene segment were excluded. An earlier analysis of several hundred of the donors called V segments functional above 56.7% productive rearrangements and segregating when the between-donor standard deviation exceeded 5%. A statistical classification framework was built for diagnosing cytomegalovirus status from the catalog of TCR beta chain sequences. V and J gene assignment, in a later analysis, came from comparing TCR nucleotide sequences with IMGT/GENE-DB human TR gene sequences. Using the TCRdist pipeline, a later analysis assigned CDR3 sequences along with most-parsimonious VDJ recombination scenarios. A later analysis defined each TCR beta chain by its CDR3 amino acid sequence plus V-gene family, and excluded reads lacking a unique V-gene family. In a later analysis, around 650 highly shared, low-generation-probability nucleotide sequences were removed to address suspected cross-contamination and a sequencing artifact. In a later analysis, a clonal expansion index was calculated for each public chain from normalized within-repertoire ranks of inferred template counts. In a later analysis, generation probabilities were computed using a VDJ recombination model fitted to out-of-frame rearrangements, and the results were checked against IGoR. A later analysis scored TCR-TCR, TCR-HLA and TCR-CMV co-occurrence with hypergeometric tests, applying a repertoire-size bias correction to TCR pairs. A later analysis estimated false discovery rates by permuting HLA or CMV assignments 20 times. A later analysis grouped co-occurring TCRs with DBSCAN, adding TCRdist sequence similarity when clustering within HLA-allele-positive subsets. Repertoires with fewer than 30,000 or more than 120,000 public chains were left out of co-occurrence clustering, as were about five repertoires with anomalous nucleotide sharing. What TCRdb holds here is the immuneACCESS table cut down to in-frame rearrangements. Part of the clones is not present; checked against another copy, under half of the missing clones reflect an unresolved V gene, and the others are unexplained. V and J calls and clone size are given by that table; D and trimming were obtained from the DNA. Recorded for this sample are about 200,000 clones; around 81% of them occurred a single time. The ten largest account for around 2% of the sample.

The cohort comprised some 730 healthy bone marrow donors. Cohort members were all nominally healthy when sampled, although unrecorded immune exposures were likely present. The donor tested CMV seronegative and was one of the 352 seronegative cohort members. A peripheral blood sample was collected from each donor, and TCR beta sequencing was performed on peripheral blood mononuclear cells. The Qiagen DNeasy Blood Extraction Kit was used to extract genomic DNA from the blood cell samples. Concerning this clone: Its antigen is currently not known. No base-level quality is on record; no much larger clone is a single base apart.

Based on the germline V gene (reference sequence), the CDR1 and CDR2 sequences are MNHEY and SMNVEV. Trimming removed 4 bases from V and 5 bases from J; the gene matches leave 4 bases unexplained. The CDR3 contains 14 residues, cysteine and phenylalanine counted. The read is trimmed to its CDR3 DNA, 42 bases read in frame from base 1. The sequenced sample consisted of PBMCs. The V and J genes are TRBV27 and TRBJ2-1, with 8 central nucleotides matching TRBD2. This TCR came from a man aged 18 to 29 in good health and CMV-seronegative. The DNA reads TGTGCCAGCAGTTGGAATAGCGGGAACAATGAGCAGTTCTTC. This gives the protein CASSWNSGNNEQFF.